This T cell receptor beta chain was recovered during a study of CD8 T cells in ankylosing spondylitis. Study outcomes and limitations: Reportedly, disease-linked clones are significantly enriched in ankylosing spondylitis patients' matched synovial fluid. A motif of 8 or 9 highly homologous TCR beta variants was seen as apparently characteristic of ankylosing spondylitis blood.

The CDR3 extends over 19 amino acids. Germline V gene lookup returns CDR1 SGHAT and CDR2 FQNNGV. The V and J ends lost 3 bases and 6 bases respectively, with 28 bases between them. Comments on this clonotype: The antigen remains unidentified.

Quantitative 5'-RACE with molecular barcodes was used to make the TCR beta libraries. TCRdb reanalysed the 5' RACE reads using MiXCR and keeps one entry per CDR3 protein. The table has about 180,000 distinct CDR3 sequences, roughly 10% seen once. Material for sequencing was blood, either unsorted or a sorted T cell fraction (not recorded which). This sequence originates from a female donor with ankylosing spondylitis or in good health (not recorded which). This sequence joins TRBV11-2 and TRBJ2-3; possibly TRBD1 or TRBD2 for D (5 bases each). For the CDR3, the DNA is TGTGCCAGCAGCTTTAGGTCGCCAGACGGGACGCATCTAGGGGATACGCAGTATTTT. It codes for CASSFRSPDGTHLGDTQYF.